This T cell receptor beta chain was identified during a study of blood T cell repertoires in COVID-19 (dated by TCRdb to the early 2020s). Describing the broader study: The collaborator samples originated in the United States, Italy and Spain and spanned the acute and convalescent phases of COVID-19. The prospective study material was composed of cDNA or gDNA derived from T cells, B-cell-depleted T cells, or PBMCs. The dataset comprised deeply sampled blood TCRbeta repertoires from subjects exposed to, actively infected with, or recovered from COVID-19. The repertoires were released in a freely available public database meant as a resource for research on the immune response to SARS-CoV-2. The samples were drawn from two sources: the first 160 participants of the ongoing ImmuneRACE study, and 1,200 or so subjects contributed by 6 global collaborators. Sample metadata almost always included a de-identified subject ID, COVID-19 status, age in years and sex. Where available, HLA class I and class II types were taken from metadata supplied by the sample provider and were not determined by assay-based typing. Results and caveats for the whole study, not just this receptor: The quantity of clinical and demographic metadata differed by source and by participant and was supplied without curation.

Including the terminal cysteine and phenylalanine, the CDR3 comprises 15 residues. The DNA shown is the 45-base CDR3, in frame from base 1. Sequences SGHAT (CDR1) and FQDESV (CDR2) are obtained from the germline V gene (reference sequence). A distance of 19 bases separates the germline ends of V and J, which lose 5 bases and 8 bases respectively. At one collaborating source in Seattle, patients were enrolled during active infection and were followed longitudinally through the course of disease. The collaborating institutions used their own protocols to collect whole blood in K2EDTA tubes. For TCRbeta analysis, collaborator samples were shipped as frozen whole blood, as isolated PBMCs, or as DNA extracted from either sample type. TCRbeta CDR3 regions were amplified from genomic DNA by means of the immunoSEQ Assay, a bias-controlled multiplex PCR. Per the authors' processing: The number of nucleated cells in each sample was estimated from the amplification of reference gene primers within the assay. To quantify the absolute abundance of each unique TCRbeta CDR3 rearrangement, sequence reads were collapsed and filtered. For each sample, productive Simpson clonality was calculated by taking the square root of Simpson's diversity index across productive rearrangements. TCRdb obtained this table from immuneACCESS and retained in-frame rearrangements with V and J assigned. These tables miss some clones; where compared with another copy, unresolved V genes account for less than half of the shortfall, and the remainder is unexplained. From that table come the V and J calls and clone size; the DNA was used to work out D and trimming. The sample includes 250,000 to 300,000 clones, with about 90% observed a single time. The ten largest account for 6% to 8% of the sample.

Details on this clone: Its specific antigen is unknown. Base qualities are not at hand, and no much larger clone is one base apart.

The receptor comes from a woman aged 45 to 65 with COVID-19, enrolled during active disease. The V and J genes are TRBV11-1 and TRBJ2-1; TRBD2 is a possible D gene, resting on 6 matching bases. Sequencing was performed on peripheral blood. The DNA reads TGTGCCAGCAGCCCCTTTTCTCGGGAGAGTCATGAGCAGTTCTTC. This translates into CASSPFSRESHEQFF.